Presented here are 28 T cell receptor beta chains from one specimen sequenced in a study of cytomegalovirus exposure and HLA in healthy donors. PCR employed 60 Vbeta and 13 Jbeta primers. Using immunoSEQ multiplex PCR, the repertoire was profiled, and TCRdb retains in-frame clones only, with some absent. The sample shows tens of thousands of clones, approximately 71% of them seen only once. Input material: PBMCs. Receptor source: a man between 45 and 60 years old in good health and CMV-seronegative.

The rearrangement uses TRBV5-6 and TRBJ2-4; 11 nucleotides line up with TRBD2. CDR3 length: 16 residues. Trimming took 4 bases from V and 0 from J; bases not matched to a gene: 3. Germline loops: CDR1 SGHDT, CDR2 YYEEEE. CDR3 DNA sequence: TGTGCCAGCAGCGCGGGACTAGCGGTAGCCAAAAACATTCAGTACTTC. Amino acids: CASSAGLAVAKNIQYF.

The chain has TRBV28 and TRBJ2-2; TRBD1 matches 9 bases. V shed 4 bases and J 8 bases; nucleotides not matched to a gene: 14. Germline lookup yields CDR1 MDHEN and CDR2 SYDVKM. The CDR3 is 17 residues long. This CDR3 reads CASSSRTGVPPRGELFF. CDR3 in DNA: TGTGCCAGCAGTTCAAGGACAGGGGTCCCCCCGAGAGGGGAGCTGTTTTTT.

This rearrangement joins TRBV9 to TRBJ1-2; the match to TRBD1 covers 7 bases. The trim removed 3 bases at V and 3 bases at J, leaving 2 bases unmatched. This CDR3 is 13 amino acids long. From germline, CDR1 is SGDLS and CDR2 YYNGEE. In DNA form, the CDR3 reads TGTGCCAGCAGCGACGGACAGGACTATGGCTACACCTTC. Amino acids: CASSDGQDYGYTF.

The DNA of the CDR3 is TGTGCCAGCAGCTTGGGACAGGCACAAGAGACCCAGTACTTC. The encoded protein is CASSLGQAQETQYF. The chain recombines TRBV7-6 with TRBJ2-5; 8 positions agree with TRBD1. The CDR3 is made up of 14 amino acids. CDR1 and CDR2 (germline): SGHVS, FNYEAQ. J was trimmed by 2 bases and V by 3 bases; bases with no gene match: 2. Based on the CDR3 plus reference TRBV7-6 and TRBJ2-5, the full variable domain is GAGVSQSPRYKVTKRGQDVALRCDPISGHVSLYWYRQALGQGPEFLTYFNYEAQQDKSGLPNDRFSAERPEGSISTLTIQRTEQRDSAMYRCASSLGQAQETQYFGPGTRLLVL.

The V call is TRBV2, the J call TRBJ1-1; 7 bases map to TRBD1. Germline V gene data show CDR1 as SNHLY and CDR2 as FYNNEI. V was pared by 6 bases and J by 2 bases, with 6 bases of the junction left unmatched. CDR3 length equals 14 residues. Here the CDR3 DNA reads TGTGCCAGCAGCCGGGGACAGCAAAACACTGAAGCTTTCTTT. Translation: CASSRGQQNTEAFF.

This clone appeared a few times. The rearrangement links TRBV4-3 to TRBJ2-3; 7 bases align to TRBD2. This CDR3 has 15 residues. Germline values: CDR1 LGHNA, CDR2 YSLEER. J was trimmed by 3 bases and V by 8 bases; bases with no gene match: 11. The CDR3 nucleotides are TGCGCCAGCGAACCCCAGCGGGGAGCTACAGATACGCAGTATTTT. Protein sequence: CASEPQRGATDTQYF.

Details on this clone: Sequence at one end of the junction differs from germline and may be a read error. The chain uses TRBV7-7 and TRBJ2-5; 11 bases are shared with TRBD1. The CDR3 length is 16 residues. Germline lookup yields CDR1 SSHAT and CDR2 FNYEAQ (reference sequence). This CDR3 reads CASSTSGTGGWETQYF. The CDR3 coding sequence is TGTGCTAGCAGCACCTCCGGGACAGGGGGTTGGGAGACCCAGTACTTC.

The genes are TRBV6-5 and TRBJ2-5, with 7 bases fitting TRBD2. V shed 7 bases, J shed 5 bases, and the junction held 10 bases outside the gene matches. CDR1 MNHEY and CDR2 SVGAGI come from the germline V gene. The CDR3 has 14 residues. The CDR3 sequence: CASKGLVSGETQYF. In DNA, the CDR3 is TGTGCCAGCAAAGGGTTGGTTAGCGGGGAGACCCAGTACTTC.

The V call is TRBV6-5, the J call TRBJ1-6; a weak D match, TRBD1 (6 bases). The germline gives CDR1 MNHEY, CDR2 SVGAGI. The CDR3 spans 15 residues. Trimming cost V 4 bases and J 9 bases, with 16 bases left between them. CDR3 in amino acids: CASSFSDRTFSPLHF. The CDR3 nucleotides are TGTGCCAGCAGTTTCAGCGACAGGACCTTTTCACCCCTCCACTTT.

The chain carries TRBV7-9 and TRBJ2-5; 8 bases align to TRBD2. The V gene's germline CDR1 is SEHNR and CDR2 FQNEAQ (reference sequence). The CDR3 sequence is 14 residues long. V shed 5 bases and J 5 bases; nucleotides not matched to a gene: 7. DNA for the CDR3: TGTGCCAGCAGCCTCGGACTAGCCGGGGAGACCCAGTACTTC. This codes for CASSLGLAGETQYF.

The chain recombines TRBV15 with TRBJ2-2; 9 bases are shared with TRBD1. Germline values: CDR1 LNHNV, CDR2 YYDKDF (reference sequence). CDR3 length equals 18 residues. Trimming at V came to 0 bases and at J to 1 base, leaving 6 bases not matched to a gene. CDR3 sequence: CATSREVGTGLNTGELFF. The CDR3 DNA is TGTGCCACCAGCAGAGAAGTCGGGACAGGGCTGAACACCGGGGAGCTGTTTTTT.

The chain uses TRBV5-1 and TRBJ1-1; D is unresolved. The CDR3 contains 17 residues. The V gene's germline CDR1 is SGHRS and CDR2 YFSETQ. The V and J ends lost 3 bases and 1 base respectively, with 19 bases between them. The DNA for the CDR3 is TGCGCCAGCAGCTCCTTGCCGGTAATGGGAGGGAACACTGAAGCTTTCTTT. This translates into CASSSLPVMGGNTEAFF.

Details on this clone: One end of the junction is discordant with germline, which a read error may explain. The rearrangement joins TRBV29-1 to TRBJ1-1, with D uncertain. This CDR3 contains 11 residues. Germline V gene sequence: CDR1 SQVTM, CDR2 ANQGSEA. DNA of the CDR3: TGTAGCGGTGAAGGTGGCCCTGAAGCTTTCTTT. Its protein is CSGEGGPEAFF.

This clone was recorded a few times. CDR3 nucleotide sequence: TGCGCCAGCAGCCCTTCCCCGGACTATGGCTACACCTTC. This sequence encodes CASSPSPDYGYTF. The chain couples TRBV5-1 to TRBJ1-2; D unclear. CDR1 is SGHRS and CDR2 is YFSETQ in the germline V gene. This CDR3 has 13 amino acids. The V end lost 4 bases, the J end lost 3 bases, and 10 bases lay between the germline ends. Full variable domain (missing parts from reference TRBV5-1 and TRBJ1-2): KAGVTQTPRYLIKTRGQQVTLSCSPISGHRSVSWYQQTPGQGLQFLFEYFSETQRNKGNFPGRFSGRQFSNSRSEMNVSTLELGDSALYLCASSPSPDYGYTFGSGTRLTVV.

This chain connects TRBV4-3 to TRBJ2-2, with TRBD2 matching 10 bases. The CDR3 is 16 amino acids. From germline, CDR1 is LGHNA and CDR2 YSLEER. Trimming cost V 4 bases and J 1 base; bases outside gene matches: 3. The CDR3 loop reads CASSLIAGGNTGELFF. Written as DNA, the CDR3 is TGCGCCAGCAGCCTAATAGCGGGGGGGAACACCGGGGAGCTGTTTTTT.

The J gene is TRBJ2-2, the V gene TRBV4-1; 9 nucleotides agree with TRBD1. Germline-derived CDR1 and CDR2 are MGHRA and YSYEKL. The CDR3 is 18 amino acids. V gave up 0 bases and J gave up 4 bases; unmatched junction bases: 9. The CDR3 DNA follows: TGCGCCAGCAGCCAAGATAAAGCGGGACAGGGCCCCACCGGGGAGCTGTTTTTT. Translation: CASSQDKAGQGPTGELFF.

A few counts support this clone. The chain employs TRBV5-1 and TRBJ1-5; D ambiguous. Trimming cost V 4 bases and J 0 bases, with 11 bases left between them. Germline CDR1 is SGHRS and CDR2 is YFSETQ. CDR3 length equals 15 residues. CDR3 DNA sequence: TGCGCCAGCAGCCCCTTGTCGGGTAGCAATCAGCCCCAGCATTTT. Its translation is CASSPLSGSNQPQHF.

The rearrangement links TRBV10-3 to TRBJ2-1, with 8 bases identical to TRBD2. Germline CDR1 is ENHRY and CDR2 is SYGVKD. The CDR3 has 14 amino acids. The V segment lost 6 bases and the J segment 3 bases; nucleotides outside the gene matches: 4. CDR3 in DNA: TGTGCCATCAGACGGGGGGGCCTCTACAATGAGCAGTTCTTC. Amino acids: CAIRRGGLYNEQFF.

The chain combines TRBV11-2 with TRBJ2-1; TRBD2 matches at 7 bases. Germline V gene sequence: CDR1 SGHAT, CDR2 FQNNGV. J gave up 4 bases and V 5 bases, and 8 bases lay outside the gene matches. CDR3 length equals 15 residues. In nucleotides, the CDR3 is TGTGCCAGCAGCCCGGGACTACAGAGTTACAATGAGCAGTTCTTC. Encoded protein: CASSPGLQSYNEQFF. The complete variable domain, with remaining parts taken from reference TRBV11-2 and TRBJ2-1, reads EAGVAQSPRYKIIEKRQSVAFWCNPISGHATLYWYQQILGQGPKLLIQFQNNGVVDDSQLPKDRFSAERLKGVDSTLKIQPAKLEDSAVYLCASSPGLQSYNEQFFGPGTRLTVL.

This sequence joins TRBV5-1 and TRBJ2-1, with 10 bases that match TRBD2. Germline CDR1 SGHRS, CDR2 YFSETQ. The length of the CDR3 is 15 residues. V shed 1 base and J 8 bases; nucleotides not matched to a gene: 6. CDR3 loop: CASSLTSGISDEQFF. In nucleotides, the CDR3 is TGCGCCAGCAGCTTGACTAGCGGGATTTCCGATGAGCAGTTCTTC.

The CDR3 is CSVVAGGETQYF. The CDR3 DNA reads TGCAGCGTTGTAGCGGGGGGAGAGACCCAGTACTTC. The chain employs TRBV29-1 and TRBJ2-5; 10 nucleotides align to TRBD2. There are 12 residues in the CDR3. V was clipped by 4 bases and J by 4 bases; unmatched bases: 0. Germline-derived CDR1 and CDR2 are SQVTM and ANQGSEA.

Regarding this clone: This specimen includes other DNA sequences encoding the same CDR3. The chain employs TRBV2 and TRBJ1-1; 8 bases fit TRBD1. The length of the CDR3 is 13 residues. Germline CDR1 reads SNHLY; CDR2 reads FYNNEI. After removal of 7 bases from V and 5 bases from J, the junction contained 6 bases not matched to a gene. Written as DNA, the CDR3 is TGTGCCAGCACAGGGGGCGCTGGGACTGAAGCTTTCTTT. It is translated as CASTGGAGTEAFF. The full variable domain, its missing parts supplied by reference TRBV2 and TRBJ1-1, is EPEVTQTPSHQVTQMGQEVILRCVPISNHLYFYWYRQILGQKVEFLVSFYNNEISEKSEIFDDQFSVERPDGSNFTLKIRSTKLEDSAMYFCASTGGAGTEAFFGQGTRLTVV.

This sequence joins TRBV2 and TRBJ2-1, with TRBD1 as a possible D gene (6 bases). The ends were cut back, 5 bases at V and 5 bases at J, with 10 bases in the middle. This CDR3 has 13 residues. CDR1 SNHLY and CDR2 FYNNEI come from the germline V gene. The CDR3 DNA follows: TGTGCCAGCAGTCCGGACAGAAACAATGAGCAGTTCTTC. Protein product: CASSPDRNNEQFF.

This clone was recorded a few times. The chain is built from TRBV7-9 and TRBJ2-3; D perhaps matches TRBD2 (6 bases). The germline gives CDR1 SEHNR, CDR2 FQNEAQ (reference sequence). V lost 5 bases and J lost 1, with 16 bases in between. The CDR3 loop spans 16 amino acids. The DNA of the CDR3 is TGTGCCAGCAGCCGAGGAGGCGGAGGGGGCACAGATACGCAGTATTTT. Its translation is CASSRGGGGGTDTQYF.

The CDR3 is CASTVGSLLLGHEQYF. For the CDR3, the DNA is TGTGCCAGCACCGTTGGGAGCCTACTGCTGGGCCACGAGCAGTACTTC. The rearrangement links TRBV7-9 to TRBJ2-7; a possible D gene is TRBD2 (5 bases). The CDR3 covers 16 residues. Germline CDR1 SEHNR, CDR2 FQNEAQ (reference sequence). Trimming shortened V by 7 bases and J by 5 bases, and 24 bases separated the two germline ends.

This clone was recorded a few times. The chain is built from TRBV6-4 and TRBJ2-5, with D possibly being TRBD1 (6 bases). V was clipped by 1 base and J by 3 bases, with 12 bases between them. The CDR3 totals 15 residues. Germline CDR1 and CDR2: MRHNA and SNTAGT. This CDR3 reads CASSDWWTAKETQYF. DNA for the CDR3: TGTGCCAGCAGTGACTGGTGGACAGCAAAAGAGACCCAGTACTTC.

Comment on this clone: Distinct nucleotide sequences in the sample also encode this CDR3. The V call is TRBV5-4, the J call TRBJ1-2, with D possibly matching TRBD1 (6 bases). Trimming removed 2 bases at V and 2 bases at J, with 7 bases between. The germline V gene encodes CDR1 SGHNT and CDR2 YYREEE (reference sequence). This CDR3 contains 13 residues. The CDR3 loop reads CASSFQGNYGYTF. The DNA for the CDR3 is TGTGCCAGCAGCTTTCAGGGGAACTATGGCTACACCTTC.

Only a few counts were recorded for this clone. The genes are TRBV7-8 and TRBJ1-5, with unresolved D. CDR3 length equals 18 residues. Germline V lookup: CDR1 SGHVS, CDR2 FQNEAQ. Trimming removed 0 bases from V and 2 bases from J, with 17 bases in between. The CDR3 region has the DNA TGTGCCAGCAGCTTAGCCCGCTTTGCGGGGATCGGCAATCAGCCCCAGCATTTT. This codes for CASSLARFAGIGNQPQHF.